These 20 T cell receptor beta chains were sequenced from one sample in a study of blood T cell repertoires in COVID-19. Measured with immunoSEQ multiplex PCR; TCRdb has only the in-frame clones, and not every one. The repertoire holds fewer than 250,000 clones, with under 90% as singletons. Sequenced material: peripheral blood. These receptors came from a man aged 50 or older with COVID-19, enrolled during active disease.

This chain joins TRBV5-4 and TRBJ2-5; 12 positions match TRBD2. CDR1 is SGHNT and CDR2 is YYREEE in the germline V gene (reference sequence). J gave up 5 bases and V 4 bases, and 0 bases lay outside the gene matches. The CDR3 has 13 amino acids. The CDR3 sequence is CASSLAGGETQYF. CDR3 sequence (DNA): TGTGCCAGCAGCCTAGCGGGAGGGGAGACCCAGTACTTC. The full variable domain, rest sourced from reference TRBV5-4 and TRBJ2-5, is ETGVTQSPTHLIKTRGQQVTLRCSSQSGHNTVSWYQQALGQGPQFIFQYYREEENGRGNFPPRFSGLQFPNYSSELNVNALELDDSALYLCASSLAGGETQYFGPGTRLLVL.

The chain has TRBV7-9 and TRBJ2-2; 7 nucleotides align to TRBD1. V was clipped by 1 base and J by 9 bases; unmatched bases: 11. The CDR3 has 16 residues. Germline CDR1 and CDR2: SEHNR and FQNEAQ (reference sequence). The DNA for the CDR3 is TGTGCCAGCAGCTTAGATCAGGCCAGGGGGTTCCGGGAGCTGTTTTTT. Protein sequence: CASSLDQARGFRELFF.

The chain uses TRBV6-1 and TRBJ1-2; D is undetermined. Deletions cut 1 base from V and 7 bases from J, with 16 bases between. The V gene's germline CDR1 is MNHNS and CDR2 SASEGT. The CDR3 is 15 amino acids. DNA of the CDR3: TGTGCCAGCAGTGAAGTGGAGTGGGGTCGGGGTGGCTACACCTTC. Translated, it gives CASSEVEWGRGGYTF.

CDR3: CASSEISSGGLTDTQYF. The CDR3, as DNA: TGTGCCAGCAGTGAAATAAGTAGCGGGGGCCTCACAGATACGCAGTATTTT. The rearrangement links TRBV2 to TRBJ2-3; 9 positions agree with TRBD2. The CDR3 spans 17 residues. Trimming cost V 2 bases and J 2 bases; bases outside gene matches: 8. Germline V lookup: CDR1 SNHLY, CDR2 FYNNEI.

V is TRBV9 and J is TRBJ2-1; TRBD2 might be the D (5 bases). Trimming removed 2 bases at V and 9 bases at J, with 12 bases between. Germline CDR1 reads SGDLS; CDR2 reads YYNGEE. The CDR3 has 13 amino acids. This CDR3 reads CASSVPPSFEQFF. CDR3 nucleotide sequence: TGTGCCAGCAGCGTCCCCCCTAGCTTTGAGCAGTTCTTC.

This clone has just a few counts. This specimen includes other DNA sequences encoding the same CDR3. The chain joins TRBV12-3 or TRBV12-4 to TRBJ1-2, with TRBD1 identical over 8 bases. CDR3 length equals 13 residues. With 6 bases clipped from V and 3 bases from J, the junction kept 3 bases outside the gene matches. The CDR3 region is CASSPGQDYGYTF. The CDR3 coding sequence is TGTGCCAGCAGCCCGGGACAGGACTATGGCTACACCTTC.

The chain joins TRBV19 to TRBJ1-2, with 10 bases identical to TRBD1. V was clipped by 6 bases and J by 6 bases; unmatched bases: 4. Germline loops: CDR1 LNHDA, CDR2 SQIVND (reference sequence). The CDR3 length is 13 residues. In nucleotides, the CDR3 is TGTGCCAGTAGCACCGACAGGGGGCATGGCTACACCTTC. Translating gives CASSTDRGHGYTF.

The chain joins TRBV6-4 to TRBJ2-3; 8 nucleotides match TRBD2. The V segment lost 2 bases and the J segment 1 base; nucleotides outside the gene matches: 11. Germline CDR1 is MRHNA and CDR2 is SNTAGT. This CDR3 comprises 18 residues. The DNA for the CDR3 is TGTGCCAGCAGTGACCCCTGGGAGCGGGAGCCGTGCACAGATACGCAGTATTTT. It encodes CASSDPWEREPCTDTQYF.

This rearrangement joins TRBV7-9 to TRBJ2-3, with TRBD2 matching 7 bases. The trim removed 5 bases at V and 0 bases at J, leaving 8 bases unmatched. There are 16 residues in the CDR3. The germline gives CDR1 SEHNR, CDR2 FQNEAQ (reference sequence). The CDR3 nucleotides read TGTGCCAGCAGCCCTCGGGGGACTACAAGCACAGATACGCAGTATTTT. It specifies CASSPRGTTSTDTQYF.

CDR3 protein: CASSLVLDRETQYF. CDR3 bases: TGTGCCAGCAGCTTAGTCCTGGACAGAGAGACCCAGTACTTC. The chain combines TRBV11-1 with TRBJ2-5, with D possibly TRBD1 on 6 matching bases. Trimming removed 1 base at V and 4 bases at J, with 10 bases between. Germline V lookup: CDR1 SGHAT, CDR2 FQDESV (reference sequence). The CDR3 is 14 residues long.

This clone was seen just once. The chain combines TRBV28 with TRBJ1-2, with D perhaps TRBD1 (5 bases). The CDR3 loop spans 14 amino acids. The V gene's germline CDR1 is MDHEN and CDR2 SYDVKM. V was clipped by 3 bases and J by 4 bases, with 12 bases between them. In DNA form, the CDR3 reads TGTGCCAGCAGTTTGGGGGGGATCCCCTATGGCTACACCTTC. Translating it yields CASSLGGIPYGYTF.

The V call is TRBV7-3, the J call TRBJ1-1; tentatively, D is TRBD1 (5 bases). In germline, CDR1 is SGHTA, CDR2 FQGTGA. V was cut by 5 bases and J by 7 bases, with 14 bases left in between. This CDR3 has 13 amino acids. CDR3 in amino acids: CASSGGGGGEAFF. The CDR3 bases are TGTGCCAGCAGCGGCGGTGGCGGGGGTGAAGCTTTCTTT.

The chain couples TRBV27 to TRBJ1-6; possibly TRBD1 for D (6 bases). The CDR3 covers 15 residues. Germline V lookup: CDR1 MNHEY, CDR2 SMNVEV (reference sequence). Trimming pared 6 bases from V and 6 bases from J, leaving 15 bases between. This CDR3 reads CASRWGGQINSPLHF. The CDR3 coding sequence is TGTGCCAGCAGGTGGGGTGGACAGATTAATTCACCCCTCCACTTT.

The CDR3 DNA follows: TGTGCCAGCAGCTTGCTGGCAGGGGGCGCCCAAGAGGGCAATCAGCCCCAGCATTTT. Protein: CASSLLAGGAQEGNQPQHF. The chain uses TRBV5-5 and TRBJ1-5; 8 bases align to TRBD1. This CDR3 has 19 amino acids. The germline V gene has CDR1 SGHKS and CDR2 YYEKEE (reference sequence). The ends lost 1 base at V and 2 bases at J; junction bases unmatched: 14.

This clone came up once. The chain recombines TRBV6-5 with TRBJ1-6; D remains unclear. The germline V and J ends were trimmed by 5 bases and 3 bases, with 11 bases remaining between them. The length of the CDR3 is 15 residues. CDR1 and CDR2 from the germline V gene are MNHEY and SVGAGI. The DNA of the CDR3 is TGTGCCAGCAGTAACCCCGCGAACTATAATTCACCCCTCCACTTT. This encodes CASSNPANYNSPLHF.

This chain joins TRBV27 and TRBJ2-6, with 7 bases matching TRBD2. CDR1 and CDR2 from the germline V gene are MNHEY and SMNVEV (reference sequence). V trimming: 3 bases; J trimming: 4 bases; junction bases outside the gene matches: 6. The CDR3 is 16 residues long. CDR3 nucleotides: TGTGCCAGCAGTTTGTACGGGGAGGGGGGGGCCAACGTCCTGACTTTC. This codes for CASSLYGEGGANVLTF.

This clone turned up a few times. The chain recombines TRBV5-5 with TRBJ2-7; TRBD1 might be the D (5 bases). CDR1 and CDR2 from the germline V gene are SGHKS and YYEKEE (reference sequence). V lost 7 bases to trimming and J lost 0 bases, with 26 bases between them. The CDR3 totals 18 residues. The CDR3, as DNA: TGTGCCAGCTCTCCCGTTTACCGAGACAGAGTAGTCTCCTACGAGCAGTACTTC. Residues: CASSPVYRDRVVSYEQYF.

This clone has a handful of counts. The V and J genes are TRBV29-1 and TRBJ2-7, with 11 nucleotides matching TRBD1. Germline V gene data show CDR1 as SQVTM and CDR2 as ANQGSEA. This CDR3 is built from 13 residues. The J segment lost 3 bases and the V segment lost 7 bases, leaving 5 bases of the junction unmatched. Here the CDR3 reads CSGIGTGGYEQYF. In DNA form, the CDR3 reads TGCAGCGGCATCGGGACAGGGGGCTACGAGCAGTACTTC.

V and J are TRBV11-2 and TRBJ2-5, with TRBD2 matching 8 bases. This CDR3 is built from 15 residues. V lost 5 bases, J lost 5 bases, and 10 bases stayed unmatched. Germline lookup yields CDR1 SGHAT and CDR2 FQNNGV. The CDR3 coding sequence is TGTGCCAGCAGCCACCGGGAGGGGGGTTGGGAGACCCAGTACTTC. Encoded protein: CASSHREGGWETQYF.

The V gene is TRBV28, the J gene TRBJ2-7; the match to TRBD2 covers 11 bases. The V gene's germline CDR1 is MDHEN and CDR2 SYDVKM. This CDR3 has 17 amino acids. With 3 bases clipped from V and 3 bases from J, the junction kept 10 bases outside the gene matches. The DNA for the CDR3 is TGTGCCAGCAGTTTCTCACTACTAGCGGGAGTACTCTACGAGCAGTACTTC. Protein product: CASSFSLLAGVLYEQYF.